This T cell receptor beta chain emerged from a study of T-cell reconstitution after alpha-beta-depleted transplantation in children. This clonotype was seen a handful of times. Unique molecular identifiers were used to barcode this TCRbeta library. Each CDR3 protein gets one entry after TCRdb re-called the PCR reads with MiXCR. The sample has hundreds of thousands of distinct CDR3 sequences, 15% to 20% seen once. Trimming cost V 5 bases and J 10 bases; bases outside gene matches: 8. This CDR3 is built from 13 residues. Specimen: PBMCs from the stem cell graft donor, collected from the stem cell graft. The rearrangement joins TRBV12-3 or TRBV12-4 to TRBJ2-1; 7 bases align to TRBD2. The source is a human donor who donated a stem cell graft to a child with acute myeloid leukemia. The CDR3 protein is CASSPYGEGEQFF. CDR3 nucleotide sequence: TGTGCCAGCAGTCCCTATGGGGAGGGCGAGCAGTTCTTC.